This T cell receptor beta chain stems from a study of T cells expressing NK-cell markers (TCRdb year 2020). With respect to the entire study: In sorted CD3+CD56+NKG2C+, CD3+CD56+NKG2C- and CD3+CD56-NKG2C+ T-cell subsets from several donors, TCR beta-chain repertoires were profiled. Seven of the eight sequenced donors were HCMV-seropositive and one was HCMV-seronegative. The study sequenced eight donors, all healthy volunteers chosen at random: three men and five women. The libraries were sequenced on Illumina HiSeq 2000/2500, MiSeq or NextSeq, producing 2 x 150 bp reads. The paper as a whole reports these results and caveats: Those dominant clonotypes were again the most abundant among CD3+CD56-NKG2C+ cells in a handful of donors, at roughly 25-60.1%. Whether the expanded NKG2C-expressing T cell clones were specific for HCMV antigens was left unclear. In six donors, the dominant CD3+CD56+NKG2C+ clonotypes were among the top 10 CD8+ clonotypes and accounted for about 1.0-7.5% of CD8+ T cells.

The CDR1 and CDR2 encoded by the germline V gene are MNHEY and SVGAGI. Reading from cysteine to phenylalanine, the CDR3 counts 16 amino acids. No DNA sequence is on record. HCMV serostatus was determined by detecting HCMV-specific IgG in serum with a commercial ELISA kit. Peripheral blood mononuclear cells were isolated from blood by Ficoll density gradient centrifugation. A word on this clonotype: There is no known antigen for this receptor.

Instrument on record: Illumina HiSeq 2000. 5'RACE template switching, by which a universal primer site and unique molecular identifiers were added, was used to make TCR beta cDNA libraries. cDNA synthesis was primed from the TCR beta constant segment, followed by two successive PCR amplification steps. As for how the authors treated the data: Reads were demultiplexed and grouped by UMI with MIGEC, and clonotypes were assembled and quantified with MiTCR. To exclude erroneous sequences, any TCR cDNA sequence not supported by at least two reads was discarded. The tcR package was used for downstream repertoire analysis, and clonotypes were matched between fractions using CDR3 nucleotide sequence together with V segment. VDJmatch was used to annotate antigen specificity against VDJdb, with one amino acid substitution in CDR3 permitted. After the reads were reprocessed by TCRdb, one entry was made per CDR3 protein sequence, with no DNA. The V and J calls and clone size come from TCRdb's table, not from the authors' own analysis. The sample's table covers some 140,000 distinct CDR3 sequences. The top ten clones comprise roughly 35% of the sample.

This sequence was found in a woman between 50 and 59 years old in good health. Donor details come from another sample of the same person, matched by shared clones. The chain was built from TRBV6-5 and TRBJ2-2; TCRdb's D call, TRBD1, is unchecked because there is no DNA. Sample: blood T cells: a sorted CD56 or NKG2C T cell subset, CD4+ or CD8+ T cells, or bulk PBMC T cells (not recorded which). The CDR3 sequence is CASSYFGQPSTGELFF.